The sequence of this TCR beta chain was determined in a study of T cells in localized non-small cell lung cancer. Measured with immunoSEQ multiplex PCR; TCRdb has only the in-frame clones, and not every one. In the table there are 1,400 or so clones, more than 35% of which are singletons. Comments on this clone: Its matching antigen is unknown.

The V end was cut by 2 bases, the J end by 2 bases, with 4 bases between. The CDR3 loop spans 12 amino acids. CDR1 is KGHSH and CDR2 is LQKENI in the germline V gene. Overall study findings and caveats: A median around 57 of the top 100 tumor clones appeared in adjacent lung. A raised T cell density in blood coincided with lengthier overall survival. Because researchers sequenced only one region of the tumor, heterogeneity is still possible.

This sample comprised lung tumor tissue, obtained before any cancer treatment. This clonotype was obtained from a male donor older than 55 with stage III lung adenocarcinoma. The V gene is TRBV18, the J gene TRBJ2-7, with D uncertain. The CDR3, as DNA: TGTGCCAGCTCACCAAGTGCCTACGAGCAGTACTTC. Translated, it gives CASSPSAYEQYF.